The clone carrying this T cell receptor beta chain came up many times. Molecular-barcoded quantitative 5'-RACE produced these TCR beta libraries. MiXCR was run by TCRdb on the 5' RACE reads, yielding one entry per CDR3 protein. The top ten clones hold about 3.5% of a sample with a few hundred thousand distinct CDR3 sequences, around 21% of them seen once. This entry comes from a study of CD8 T cells in ankylosing spondylitis. This CDR3 region has 12 residues. V shed 5 bases and J shed 8 bases, with 12 bases lying between them. Germline V gives CDR1 MNHEY, CDR2 SVGAGI. The clonotype was recovered from a female donor with ankylosing spondylitis or in good health (not recorded which). Sequencing was done on a sample of blood, either unsorted or a sorted T cell fraction (not recorded which). The chain carries TRBV6-5 and TRBJ1-2; D may be TRBD1 (5 bases). DNA for the CDR3: TGTGCCAGCAGTCGGTCTGAGGGGGGCTACACCTTC. Translated, it gives CASSRSEGGYTF.